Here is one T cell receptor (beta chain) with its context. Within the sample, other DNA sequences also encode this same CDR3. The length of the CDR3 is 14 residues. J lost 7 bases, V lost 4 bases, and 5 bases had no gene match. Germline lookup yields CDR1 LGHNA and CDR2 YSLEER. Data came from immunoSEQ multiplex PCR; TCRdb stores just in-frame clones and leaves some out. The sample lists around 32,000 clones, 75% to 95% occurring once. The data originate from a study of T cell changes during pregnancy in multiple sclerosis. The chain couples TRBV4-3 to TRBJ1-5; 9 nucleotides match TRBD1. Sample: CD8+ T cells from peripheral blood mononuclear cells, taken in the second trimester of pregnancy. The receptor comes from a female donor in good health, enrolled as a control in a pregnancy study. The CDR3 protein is CASSPGQGGQPQHF. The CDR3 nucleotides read TGCGCCAGCAGCCCGGGACAGGGAGGACAGCCCCAGCATTTT.